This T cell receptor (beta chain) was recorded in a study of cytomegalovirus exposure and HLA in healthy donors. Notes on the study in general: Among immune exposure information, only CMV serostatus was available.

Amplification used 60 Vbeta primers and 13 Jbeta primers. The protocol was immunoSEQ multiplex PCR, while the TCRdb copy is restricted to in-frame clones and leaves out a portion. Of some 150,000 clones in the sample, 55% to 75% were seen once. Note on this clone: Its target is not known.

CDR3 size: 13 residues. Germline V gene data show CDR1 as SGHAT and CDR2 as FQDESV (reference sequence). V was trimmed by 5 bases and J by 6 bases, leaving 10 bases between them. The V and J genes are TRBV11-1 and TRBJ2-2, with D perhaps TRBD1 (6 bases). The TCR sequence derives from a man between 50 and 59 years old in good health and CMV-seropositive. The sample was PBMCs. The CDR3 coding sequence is TGTGCCAGCAGCCCCCGGACAGCCGGGGAGCTGTTTTTT. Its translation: CASSPRTAGELFF. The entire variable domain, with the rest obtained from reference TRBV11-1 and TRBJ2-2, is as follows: EAEVAQSPRYKITEKSQAVAFWCDPISGHATLYWYRQILGQGPELLVQFQDESVVDDSQLPKDRFSAERLKGVDSTLKIQPAELGDSAMYLCASSPRTAGELFFGEGSRLTVL.